This note documents a single TCR beta chain sequence. The entry originates in a study of blood T cell repertoires in COVID-19. V gave up 2 bases and J gave up 7 bases; unmatched junction bases: 7. Germline CDR1 and CDR2: MNHEY and SVGEGT. CDR3 length equals 17 residues. Repertoires were generated with immunoSEQ multiplex PCR, while TCRdb's copy carries only in-frame clones and drops some. The table has 200,000 to 300,000 clones, around 83% seen once. Material for sequencing was peripheral blood. The clonotype originates from a man between 35 and 55 years old who had recovered from COVID-19. The V call is TRBV6-2 or TRBV6-3, the J call TRBJ2-1; 14 bases are shared with TRBD2. Here the CDR3 reads CASSYPFGTSGSNEQFF. DNA of the CDR3: TGTGCCAGCAGTTACCCCTTCGGGACTAGCGGGAGTAATGAGCAGTTCTTC.